Shown below are 7 T cell receptor beta chains from a single sample sequenced in a study of a mutant IDH1 vaccine in newly diagnosed glioma. Produced via immunoSEQ multiplex PCR; TCRdb's table is partial and in-frame only. The table lists about 46,000 clones, approximately 84% of them singletons, with 4.3% in the top ten. These TCRs' antigens remain unknown. Indicated time point: week 47, end of study. Vaccination comprised doses that each held 300 ug of mutant IDH1 20-mer peptide, plus topical imiquimod. This specimen consisted of PBMCs, obtained from a glioma patient whose treatment included an IDH1 peptide vaccine. The receptors were gathered from a woman younger than 45 with glioma. Some clones in this sample may be carry-over from other donors' samples.

The V gene is TRBV6-1, the J gene TRBJ1-5; weak D call: TRBD1 (5 bases). Trimming took 2 bases from V and 5 from J, leaving 10 bases between them. Germline-derived CDR1 and CDR2 are MNHNS and SASEGT. The CDR3 covers 14 residues. The CDR3 sequence is CASSEYSRDQPQHF. CDR3 sequence (DNA): TGTGCCAGCAGTGAATATTCCAGGGATCAGCCCCAGCATTTT.

This clone was found once. The chain recombines TRBV6-6 with TRBJ1-5, with D unresolved. The CDR3 runs to 15 residues. Per the germline V gene, CDR1 is MNHNY and CDR2 is SVGAGI (reference sequence). V was cut by 0 bases and J by 4 bases, with 10 bases left in between. The CDR3 DNA sequence: TGTGCCAGCAGTTACTCGTGGGCTCTGAATCAGCCCCAGCATTTT. It yields the protein CASSYSWALNQPQHF.

This chain joins TRBV2 and TRBJ2-1, with TRBD1 identical over 8 bases. Germline CDR1 reads SNHLY; CDR2 reads FYNNEI. The CDR3 totals 15 residues. V lost 4 bases and J lost 5; bases outside the gene matches: 7. CDR3 bases: TGTGCCAGCAGTGGCGACAGGGGATGGAACAATGAGCAGTTCTTC. This sequence encodes CASSGDRGWNNEQFF.

This rearrangement joins TRBV4-1 to TRBJ2-7; 8 bases map to TRBD2. Trimming cost V 5 bases and J 0 bases; bases outside gene matches: 6. The germline CDR1 and CDR2 sequences are MGHRA and YSYEKL. The CDR3 runs to 15 residues. Here the CDR3 DNA reads TGCGCCAGCAGCTCGCGGAGCGGGAGCTCCTACGAGCAGTACTTC. Protein: CASSSRSGSSYEQYF.

V is TRBV7-2 and J is TRBJ1-5; D is perhaps TRBD1 (5 bases). The CDR3 has 13 amino acids. V gave up 4 bases and J gave up 5 bases, with 9 bases separating them. The germline V gene encodes CDR1 SGHTA and CDR2 FQGNSA. The CDR3 nucleotides read TGTGCCAGCAGCTCGGGACTTCATCAGCCCCAGCATTTT. Translated, it gives CASSSGLHQPQHF.

This chain uses TRBV5-1 with TRBJ2-7, with no clear D. V was shortened by 0 bases and J by 1 base, with 8 bases between the two germline ends. CDR1 SGHRS and CDR2 YFSETQ come from the germline V gene. This CDR3 comprises 14 residues. CDR3 residues: CASSLESVSYEQYF. DNA for the CDR3: TGCGCCAGCAGCTTGGAGTCAGTTTCCTACGAGCAGTACTTC.

This clone was seen once. The chain recombines TRBV5-6 with TRBJ2-2; weak D call: TRBD2 (6 bases). Per germline, CDR1 SGHDT and CDR2 YYEEEE. Trimming shortened V by 2 bases and J by 0 bases, and 11 bases separated the two germline ends. This CDR3 region has 16 residues. The CDR3: CASSFLSGSNTGELFF. The DNA for the CDR3 is TGTGCCAGCAGCTTTTTGAGCGGGTCGAACACCGGGGAGCTGTTTTTT.